This TCR beta chain is drawn from a study of OX40 agonist ivuxolimab in advanced cancers. The germline CDR1 and CDR2 sequences are KGHSH and LQKENI. The CDR3 has 14 residues. Trimming took 1 base from V and 7 from J, leaving 8 bases between them. This clone was counted a single time. At cycle 4 day 1, cycle 7 day 1, and baseline, blood was sampled. Here immunoSEQ multiplex PCR was the method, and the copy in TCRdb shows in-frame clones only, minus some. The sample lists about 120,000 clones, around 95% occurring once. This TCR was sampled from an adult with an advanced solid tumor such as melanoma, head and neck, liver or kidney cancer. V usage is TRBV18 and J usage is TRBJ1-6; no definite D call. The sequences come from CD4+ or CD8+ T cells sorted from blood, collected in a trial of the OX40 agonist ivuxolimab. The CDR3 bases are TGTGCCAGCTCACCACAGGGCCCCAATTCACCCCTCCACTTT. It yields the protein CASSPQGPNSPLHF.